The table lists the clone carrying this T cell receptor (beta chain) with a count of one. Its antigen is not identified. This specimen comes from a study of vaccination and CD4 T cells after COVID-19. Study-level information: By nasal swab PCR, the convalescent patients were SARS-CoV-2 positive, with 9 or 10 mild cases and one severe. Diagnosis preceded the drawing of post-COVID samples by a median roughly 93 days (range 35 to 161).

The treatment was: approximately nine-day PBMC culture with coronavirus spike peptide pools or control peptides (ViraFEST assay). This CDR3 region has 15 residues. CDR1 is MNHNS, CDR2 SASEGT, per germline. V lost 6 bases to trimming and J lost 8 bases; unmatched junction nucleotides: 13. CD4+ T cells that had been cultured provided DNA sequenced with the Oncomine TCR Beta short-read assay. TCRdb ran MiXCR on the PCR reads and lists one entry per CDR3 protein. The table lists about 17,000 distinct CDR3 sequences, roughly half of them singletons. The TCR comes from a human donor who had recovered from COVID-19. Specimen: CD4+ T cells from blood, cultured in vitro. The chain links TRBV6-1 to TRBJ1-2, with 9 bases that match TRBD1. The CDR3 here is CASSQGADRGRGYTF. The CDR3 bases are TGTGCCAGCAGCCAGGGGGCGGACAGGGGACGCGGCTACACCTTC.